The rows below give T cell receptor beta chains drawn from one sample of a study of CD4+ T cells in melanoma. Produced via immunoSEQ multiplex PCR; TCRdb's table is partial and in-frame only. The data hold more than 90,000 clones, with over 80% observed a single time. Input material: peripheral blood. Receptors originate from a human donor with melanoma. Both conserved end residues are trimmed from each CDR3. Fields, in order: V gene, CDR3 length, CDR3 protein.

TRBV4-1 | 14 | ASSQDLGPNPYEQY
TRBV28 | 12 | ASSSEGLQETQY
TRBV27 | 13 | ASSILQGIGEKLF
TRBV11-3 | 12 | ASSLSGQPETQY
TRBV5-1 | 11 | ASSQGTYETQY
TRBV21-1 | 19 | ASSKVSGGDLRGVVTGELF
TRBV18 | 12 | AATTGSRAGELF
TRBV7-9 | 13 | ASSPRGQSSYEQY
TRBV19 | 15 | ASSPDRAPLTGDEQF
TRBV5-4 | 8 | ASSFPRAF
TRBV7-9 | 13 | ASSFPGQGANEQF
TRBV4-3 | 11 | ASSQVQGLEQY
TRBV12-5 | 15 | ASGLSSTGVDHTEAF
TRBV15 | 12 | ATSRANPVSPLH
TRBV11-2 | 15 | ASSLGRLAGKENEQF
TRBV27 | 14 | ASSLLGGLPNQPQH
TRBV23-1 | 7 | ASSPDYT
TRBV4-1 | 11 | ASSQDREDTQY
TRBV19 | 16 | ASSLNIIVGTPHTEAF
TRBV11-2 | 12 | ASSALRAAFGQY
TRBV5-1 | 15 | ASSLGGGLSGANVLT
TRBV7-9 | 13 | ASSPSGQTYNEQF
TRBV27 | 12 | ASSLLTGANVLT
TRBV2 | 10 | ATGQGGETQY
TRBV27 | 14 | ASSFPGRSTTDTQY
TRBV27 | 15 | ASSFWGQGELNYGYT